This T cell receptor beta chain was sequenced for a study of shared clonotypes between healthy human individuals. Method: immunoSEQ multiplex PCR; TCRdb's copy keeps in-frame clones and lacks some. The sample has around 720,000 clones, around 78% seen once. As for this clone: Its antigen is undetermined.

Whole-study findings and limits: All-four-donor shared clonotypes had higher generation probabilities than non-shared clonotypes did. The authors sampled blood alone, and tissue repertoires likely differ.

The split of CD4+ cells yielded CD45RA+ naive and CD45RA-negative memory subsets. Sequenced input: memory CD4+ T cells sorted from blood. Subset given: CD45RA-negative fraction. The sequence was obtained from a woman under 40 in good health.

CDR3 sequence reads: CSVGRRGLADNEQFF. The CDR3 DNA reads TGCAGCGTTGGGAGAAGGGGGCTCGCCGACAATGAGCAGTTCTTC. The chain has TRBV29-1 and TRBJ2-1; 7 nucleotides match TRBD1. V was pared by 4 bases and J by 5 bases, with 11 bases of the junction left unmatched. This CDR3 is 15 amino acids long. CDR1 and CDR2 from the germline V gene are SQVTM and ANQGSEA.